The 10 T cell receptor beta chains below were found in one sample sequenced in a study of cytomegalovirus exposure and HLA in healthy donors. Clones were read by immunoSEQ multiplex PCR, and TCRdb kept only the in-frame ones, dropping some. The repertoire holds a few hundred thousand clones, with roughly 89% as singletons. The sequenced material came from PBMCs. These TCRs come from a woman between 18 and 29 years old in good health and CMV-seronegative.

V and J are TRBV30 and TRBJ2-2; the match to TRBD1 covers 7 bases. From germline, CDR1 is GTSNPN and CDR2 SVGIG (reference sequence). There are 13 residues in the CDR3. V was clipped by 2 bases and J by 3 bases; unmatched bases: 0. CDR3 bases: TGTGCCTGGAGTACAGGGGACACCGGGGAGCTGTTTTTT. Translation gives CAWSTGDTGELFF.

This chain uses TRBV5-4 with TRBJ1-2; D not resolved. The length of the CDR3 is 13 residues. V shed 0 bases and J shed 6 bases, with 9 bases lying between them. Looked up from germline, CDR1 is SGHNT and CDR2 is YYREEE (reference sequence). The CDR3 loop reads CASSLAPGDGYTF. The DNA for the CDR3 is TGTGCCAGCAGCTTGGCGCCGGGAGATGGCTACACCTTC.

CDR3 in amino acids: CAWSVLDRGSSYEQYF. DNA of the CDR3: TGTGCCTGGAGTGTACTCGACCGCGGGAGCAGTTACGAGCAGTACTTC. The chain couples TRBV30 to TRBJ2-7; 7 nucleotides agree with TRBD2. The J segment lost 4 bases and the V segment lost 0 bases, leaving 12 bases of the junction unmatched. The CDR3 contains 16 residues. CDR1 GTSNPN and CDR2 SVGIG come from the germline V gene (reference sequence). The variable domain in full, completed from reference TRBV30 and TRBJ2-7, reads SQTIHQWPATLVQPVGSPLSLECTVEGTSNPNLYWYRQAAGRGLQLLFYSVGIGQISSEVPQNLSASRPQDRQFILSSKKLLLSDSGFYLCAWSVLDRGSSYEQYFGPGTRLTVT.

The rearrangement uses TRBV6-1 and TRBJ1-1; perhaps TRBD1 as D (6 bases). CDR3 length: 14 amino acids. Trimming pared 3 bases from V and 3 bases from J, leaving 11 bases between. Germline V gene sequence: CDR1 MNHNS, CDR2 SASEGT. The CDR3 coding sequence is TGTGCCAGCAGTGATTGGGGGGGCTACACTGAAGCTTTCTTT. Translating it yields CASSDWGGYTEAFF.

This clone was seen a few times. The chain recombines TRBV2 with TRBJ2-7, with D tentatively TRBD1 (6 bases). V was trimmed by 5 bases and J by 3 bases, leaving 8 bases between them. The germline gives CDR1 SNHLY, CDR2 FYNNEI. CDR3 length: 12 residues. The CDR3, as DNA: TGTGCCAGCAGTACGGACAGCTACGAGCAGTACTTC. Translated, it gives CASSTDSYEQYF.

The chain couples TRBV13 to TRBJ2-7; no clear D. Germline V gene lookup returns CDR1 PRHDT and CDR2 FYEKMQ (reference sequence). V was shortened by 0 bases and J by 4 bases, with 7 bases between the two germline ends. CDR3 size: 13 residues. The CDR3 reads CASSLGVQYEQYF. CDR3 coding DNA: TGTGCCAGCAGCTTAGGGGTTCAGTACGAGCAGTACTTC.

V gene TRBV29-1 combines with J gene TRBJ2-1; unclear D gene. Germline CDR1 and CDR2: SQVTM and ANQGSEA. The CDR3 totals 15 residues. The V and J ends lost 0 bases and 5 bases respectively, with 14 bases between them. Here the CDR3 reads CSVEDRRREDNEQFF. CDR3 nucleotide sequence: TGCAGCGTTGAAGATAGAAGACGAGAGGACAATGAGCAGTTCTTC.

The V gene is TRBV7-9, the J gene TRBJ2-1; 12 bases match TRBD2. Trimming took 5 bases from V and 5 from J; bases not matched to a gene: 7. The CDR3 is 16 amino acids. CDR1 is SEHNR and CDR2 is FQNEAQ in the germline V gene (reference sequence). The DNA for the CDR3 is TGTGCCAGCAGCCCATTTACTAGCGGGAGGAACAATGAGCAGTTCTTC. Amino acid sequence: CASSPFTSGRNNEQFF.

The chain carries TRBV9 and TRBJ2-1; 7 nucleotides align to TRBD2. In germline, CDR1 is SGDLS, CDR2 YYNGEE. CDR3 length: 14 amino acids. V shed 3 bases, J shed 6 bases, and the junction held 6 bases outside the gene matches. The CDR3 region has the DNA TGTGCCAGCAGCGCCCTGACTAGCCGCAATGAGCAGTTCTTC. It translates to CASSALTSRNEQFF.

The V and J genes are TRBV6-5 and TRBJ1-1; TRBD1 might be the D (6 bases). V was shortened by 6 bases and J by 1 base, with 9 bases between the two germline ends. The V gene's germline CDR1 is MNHEY and CDR2 SVGAGI. The CDR3 consists of 13 residues. CDR3: CASRSGQNTEAFF. CDR3 in DNA: TGTGCCAGCAGGTCGGGACAGAACACTGAAGCTTTCTTT.